These T cell receptor beta chains were read from a single sample in a study of T cell changes during pregnancy in multiple sclerosis. Sequencing was performed with immunoSEQ multiplex PCR; in TCRdb, only in-frame clones are kept and a portion is missing. This table holds about 40,000 clones, about nine tenths found once. This specimen was CD4+ T cells from peripheral blood mononuclear cells, taken in the first trimester of pregnancy. All receptors come from a female donor with multiple sclerosis, enrolled in a pregnancy study. CDR3s leave out the opening cysteine and the closing phenylalanine or tryptophan. The D gene is left open where the match is weak.

>TRBV18|13|TRBD2
ASSPPSSGGETQY
>TRBV5-6|10|-
ASSVYRENYT
>TRBV11-2|16|-
ASSFPRGKNRANTEAF
>TRBV5-1|11|-
ASRDHAGTEAF
>TRBV18|16|TRBD1
ASSPRGQGATYNSPLH
>TRBV5-6|13|-
ASSLISYGGTEAF
>TRBV6-1|13|TRBD1
ASSEARAGGGEQY
>TRBV2|11|TRBD1
ATYGDRFTEAF
>TRBV7-9|12|-
ASSQTRDQETQY
>TRBV4-1|14|-
ASSQGGLPSRETQY
>TRBV4-2|17|-
ASSQKLGGWQGVRETQY
>TRBV30|11|TRBD2
AGSGVGANVLT
>TRBV19|12|-
ASSPLRGHYGYT
>TRBV27|13|-
ASRGARGDHYGYT
>TRBV5-6|13|-
ASSSWSPSNYGYT
>TRBV14|14|TRBD1
ASSQEGQGYTDTQY
>TRBV19|13|TRBD2
ASSSSLAGAGELF
>TRBV29-1|14|-
SVAPHGSTRDEKLF
>TRBV5-6|10|-
ASSFAGYGYT
>TRBV25-1|14|TRBD1
ASSESGTGVAEKLF
>TRBV25-1|12|TRBD1
ASSEWQGDYGYT
>TRBV7-6|16|TRBD1
ASTPGLTGRKNDNGYT
>TRBV27|12|TRBD2
ASSRLAGDPEQF
>TRBV19|14|-
ASSRRDRQGEDGYT
>TRBV27|15|-
ASSPLPGLDSNQPQH
>TRBV2|15|TRBD1
ASSLSDERTGSHEQY
>TRBV4-3|13|TRBD1
ASSQAGQGVGGYT
>TRBV7-9|13|-
ASGGALTGANVLT
>TRBV30|12|-
AWSYGHSNQPQH
>TRBV6-5|12|TRBD2
ATYGSGAGETQY
>TRBV5-6|12|-
ASSLGTSAYEQY
>TRBV4-3|14|-
ASSQENFRGGTEAF
>TRBV5-5|15|TRBD1
ASTLRILQGIQTEAF
>TRBV30|13|TRBD2
AWSEQGLAGGLQF
>TRBV27|14|TRBD1
ASRGTGWGAESPLH
>TRBV9|13|-
ASSPNRVPDEKLF
>TRBV5-1|12|-
ASSHGGGNQPQH
>TRBV10-1|9|TRBD1
ASSGQGAAY
>TRBV5-1|12|-
ASSLAGEAYEQY
>TRBV7-9|12|-
ASSLGAMNTEAF
>TRBV5-1|17|-
ASSLLPRVDKGGNQPQH
>TRBV6-5|14|-
ASSFGGSSYNSPLH
>TRBV5-1|12|-
ASSFEQNNSPLH
>TRBV5-4|16|TRBD2
ASSPGTSGRVSTDTQY
>TRBV9|12|TRBD1
ASSPGQVSYEQY
>TRBV4-1|15|-
ASSAGLPFGSSNEQF
>TRBV6-5|9|-
ASRGAYGYT
>TRBV6-1|15|-
ASSEDSPGTLGYEQY
>TRBV5-5|12|TRBD1
ASSYGTADQPQH
>TRBV15|14|-
ATSRDLVGGNTEAF
>TRBV4-1|15|-
ASSQDFQVGSIDTQY
>TRBV28|12|TRBD1
ASSSGGLGNTIY
>TRBV5-1|11|-
ASSFQGNTEAF
>TRBV27|13|-
ASSFERSSYNEQF
>TRBV2|11|-
ASSDSGFQPQH
>TRBV7-9|14|-
ASSFGAGSSNQPQH
>TRBV7-9|13|TRBD1
ASSPGQGNPQPQH
>TRBV7-9|13|TRBD1
ASSLHGQGAEGYT
>TRBV6-5|13|TRBD1
ASRKLPTGVGGYT